This record looks at one T cell receptor (beta chain) sequence and its context. The sample belongs to a study of OX40 agonist ivuxolimab in advanced cancers. There are 14 residues in the CDR3. V was clipped by 5 bases and J by 6 bases, with 14 bases between them. Germline loops: CDR1 SGHNT, CDR2 YENEEA. Using immunoSEQ multiplex PCR, the repertoire was profiled, and TCRdb retains in-frame clones only, with some absent. The repertoire holds about 84,000 clones, with approximately 88% as singletons. V usage is TRBV11-3 and J usage is TRBJ2-4; D possibly corresponds to TRBD1 (6 bases). This clonotype was obtained from an adult with an advanced solid tumor such as melanoma, head and neck, liver or kidney cancer. The sequencing here drew on CD4+ or CD8+ T cells sorted from blood, taken in a trial of the OX40 agonist ivuxolimab. This CDR3 reads CASSDSGVANIQYF. CDR3 bases: TGTGCCAGCAGCGACTCAGGGGTGGCAAACATTCAGTACTTC.